A selection of T cell receptor beta chains follows, all from one sample in a study of technical replicates of blood from four donors. The protocol was immunoSEQ multiplex PCR, while the TCRdb copy is restricted to in-frame clones and leaves out a portion. The table lists around 93,000 clones, about 95% of them singletons. The sequenced sample consisted of T cells isolated from PBMCs. The source is a human donor in good health. Both conserved end residues are part of each CDR3. A D gene is named only where the DNA matches it firmly. For some rows the clone size is stated as once, few or many, or as a class when expanded; others skip it.

V	size	J	D	CDR3	DNA
TRBV6-5	.	TRBJ1-1	TRBD1	CASRGQGSTEAFF	TGTGCCAGTCGGGGACAGGGCTCCACTGAAGCTTTCTTT
TRBV4-1	.	TRBJ2-7	TRBD2	CASSQGGDEQYF	TGCGCCAGCAGCCAGGGGGGGGACGAGCAGTACTTC
TRBV7-9	.	TRBJ2-1	.	CASSSPGVHNEQFF	TGTGCCAGCAGTTCGCCGGGGGTTCACAATGAGCAGTTCTTC
TRBV5-4	.	TRBJ2-5	TRBD2	CASSLGAGVEETQYF	TGTGCCAGCAGCTTGGGGGCGGGAGTGGAAGAGACCCAGTACTTC
TRBV10-3	.	TRBJ1-1	TRBD1	CAISEPRTGGTEAFF	TGTGCCATCAGTGAACCCCGGACAGGGGGCACTGAAGCTTTCTTT
TRBV15	.	TRBJ1-1	.	CATQELAGTEAFF	TGTGCCACTCAAGAACTCGCCGGCACTGAAGCTTTCTTT
TRBV7-3	.	TRBJ2-2	.	CASSSPDSANTGELFF	TGTGCCAGCAGCTCCCCGGACAGCGCGAACACCGGGGAGCTGTTTTTT
TRBV28	.	TRBJ2-5	TRBD2	CASSGSRELETQYF	TGTGCCAGCAGTGGTTCGCGGGAGTTGGAGACCCAGTACTTC
TRBV2	.	TRBJ2-7	TRBD1	CASAETGPSYEQYF	TGTGCCAGCGCCGAGACAGGGCCCTCCTACGAGCAGTACTTC
TRBV4-1	.	TRBJ2-1	.	CASSQDLNRANNNEQFF	TGCGCCAGCAGCCAAGATTTAAACAGGGCGAACAACAATGAGCAGTTCTTC
TRBV19	.	TRBJ2-7	TRBD1	CASTRQGTYEQYF	TGTGCCAGTACCCGACAGGGTACCTACGAGCAGTACTTC
TRBV6-1	.	TRBJ1-1	TRBD1	CASTGARTGHTEAFF	TGTGCCAGCACCGGGGCTCGGACAGGCCACACTGAAGCTTTCTTT
TRBV7-9	.	TRBJ2-1	.	CASSPQNSYNEQFF	TGTGCCAGCAGCCCACAGAACTCCTACAATGAGCAGTTCTTC
TRBV4-1	.	TRBJ1-5	TRBD1	CASSQVDRANSNQPQHF	TGCGCCAGCAGCCAAGTCGACAGGGCGAATAGCAATCAGCCCCAGCATTTT
TRBV28	.	TRBJ2-7	TRBD1	CASSFPGTGDYEQYF	TGTGCCAGCAGTTTCCCGGGGACAGGGGACTACGAGCAGTACTTC
TRBV4-3	.	TRBJ1-2	.	CASSQFTGITISYGYTF	TGCGCCAGCAGCCAATTTACAGGCATCACTATTTCCTATGGCTACACCTTC
TRBV14	.	TRBJ2-5	TRBD2	CASSRLLAGGEETQYF	TGTGCCAGCAGCCGGCTTCTAGCGGGAGGTGAGGAGACCCAGTACTTC
TRBV28	.	TRBJ1-3	TRBD1	CASSTPGQGAGNTIYF	TGTGCCAGCAGTACCCCGGGACAGGGGGCTGGAAACACCATATATTTT
TRBV7-2	.	TRBJ2-7	.	CASSLGGLTYEQYF	TGTGCCAGCAGCTTAGGAGGCCTAACATACGAGCAGTACTTC
TRBV14	.	TRBJ2-3	TRBD2	CASSPGTTADTQYF	TGTGCCAGCAGCCCAGGGACTACCGCAGATACGCAGTATTTT
TRBV5-1	.	TRBJ2-1	TRBD1	CASSEGTGAYNEQFF	TGCGCCAGCAGCGAGGGGACAGGGGCCTACAATGAGCAGTTCTTC
TRBV6-1	.	TRBJ1-5	.	CASGPSGNQPQHF	TGTGCCAGCGGCCCCTCCGGCAATCAGCCCCAGCATTTT
TRBV14	.	TRBJ2-4	TRBD1	CASSQDGWGQKNIQYF	TGTGCCAGCAGCCAAGATGGATGGGGACAGAAAAACATTCAGTACTTC
TRBV6-5	.	TRBJ2-5	TRBD1	CASRQIGTAPSTQYF	TGTGCCAGCCGACAAATAGGGACAGCCCCGTCGACCCAGTACTTC
TRBV6-1	.	TRBJ2-3	.	CASSEGGSTQYF	TGTGCCAGCAGTGAAGGTGGTAGTACGCAGTATTTT
TRBV4-3	.	TRBJ2-7	.	CASSQDTGQLYEQYF	TGCGCCAGCAGCCAAGACACAGGGCAATTATACGAGCAGTACTTC
TRBV11-2	.	TRBJ1-2	.	CASSLIGGSYGYTF	TGTGCCAGCAGCTTAATCGGGGGTAGCTATGGCTACACCTTC
TRBV4-1	.	TRBJ1-2	.	CASSIGGPMNYGYTF	TGCGCCAGCTCAATCGGGGGGCCGATGAACTATGGCTACACCTTC
TRBV5-1	.	TRBJ2-4	.	CASSLATGKVKNIQYF	TGCGCCAGCAGCTTGGCCACGGGAAAAGTCAAAAACATTCAGTACTTC
TRBV6-1	once	TRBJ2-1	.	CASSARQQVLRYNEQFF	TGTGCCAGCAGTGCCCGCCAACAGGTTCTACGCTACAATGAGCAGTTCTTC
TRBV30	once	TRBJ1-1	.	CARRGGATAEAFF	TGTGCTCGGAGGGGGGGGGCGACGGCTGAAGCTTTCTTT
TRBV6-4	.	TRBJ2-3	.	CASSASGLPPDTQYF	TGTGCCAGCAGTGCTTCGGGACTTCCCCCAGATACGCAGTATTTT
TRBV27	.	TRBJ1-1	.	CASTTGGEAFF	TGTGCCAGCACCACGGGAGGTGAAGCTTTCTTT
TRBV2	.	TRBJ2-7	TRBD1	CASSKGGTGIYEQYF	TGTGCCAGCAGCAAAGGGGGGACAGGGATCTACGAGCAGTACTTC
TRBV28	.	TRBJ1-2	.	CAISRPGGIINGYTF	TGTGCCATCTCTCGTCCCGGGGGGATCATCAATGGCTACACCTTC
TRBV6-5	.	TRBJ2-7	TRBD2	CASSYITSGRYEQYF	TGTGCCAGCAGTTACATAACTAGCGGGCGCTACGAGCAGTACTTC
TRBV5-4	.	TRBJ2-2	TRBD1	CASSEGQGYSNTGELFF	TGTGCCAGCAGCGAGGGACAGGGGTATTCGAACACCGGGGAGCTGTTTTTT
TRBV7-2	.	TRBJ1-2	.	CASSPHRDYGYTF	TGTGCCAGCAGTCCCCATCGCGACTATGGCTACACCTTC
TRBV30	.	TRBJ2-1	TRBD2	CASSGPYNEQFF	TGTGCCTCTAGCGGACCCTACAATGAGCAGTTCTTC
TRBV6-5	.	TRBJ2-2	TRBD1	CASRPGQGARELFF	TGTGCCAGCAGGCCGGGACAGGGGGCGCGGGAGCTGTTTTTT
TRBV6-1	.	TRBJ2-7	.	CASVSSPVYERYF	TGTGCCAGCGTATCGTCCCCCGTCTACGAGCGGTACTTC
TRBV29-1	once	TRBJ1-4	.	CSVAQGNEKLFF	TGCAGCGTTGCACAGGGAAATGAAAAACTGTTTTTT
TRBV9	.	TRBJ2-7	.	CASSVAIEGWEYEQYF	TGTGCCAGCAGCGTAGCTATCGAGGGATGGGAGTACGAGCAGTACTTC
TRBV5-1	.	TRBJ1-1	TRBD1	CASGQGGSNTEAFF	TGCGCCAGCGGACAGGGGGGGTCGAACACTGAAGCTTTCTTT
TRBV5-6	.	TRBJ1-2	.	CASSLGSVGGLRYGYTF	TGTGCCAGCAGCTTGGGGTCAGTCGGAGGGCTCCGCTATGGCTACACCTTC
TRBV27	.	TRBJ2-7	TRBD1	CASSWTGDHEQYF	TGTGCCAGCAGTTGGACAGGGGACCACGAGCAGTACTTC
TRBV5-1	.	TRBJ1-1	TRBD1	CASTQGGRDTEAFF	TGCGCCAGTACACAGGGGGGGCGTGACACTGAAGCTTTCTTT
TRBV10-3	.	TRBJ2-1	TRBD1	CAISAQTGGVQNEQFF	TGTGCCATCAGTGCGCAGACAGGGGGTGTTCAGAATGAGCAGTTCTTC
TRBV5-1	.	TRBJ2-7	TRBD2	CASGTSSGEQYF	TGCGCCAGTGGGACTAGTAGTGGCGAGCAGTACTTC
TRBV27	.	TRBJ2-6	.	CASSRSGWANVLTF	TGTGCCAGCAGTAGGAGCGGATGGGCCAACGTCCTGACTTTC
TRBV15	.	TRBJ2-7	TRBD1	CATSSPKGTGSYEQYF	TGTGCCACCAGCTCCCCTAAAGGGACAGGGTCCTACGAGCAGTACTTC
TRBV28	.	TRBJ1-5	TRBD1	CASSLLDRAIGPQHF	TGTGCCAGCAGTTTATTAGACAGGGCCATCGGGCCCCAGCATTTT
TRBV7-9	.	TRBJ2-2	TRBD2	CASSLALARTGELFF	TGTGCCAGCAGCTTAGCACTAGCGCGCACCGGGGAGCTGTTTTTT